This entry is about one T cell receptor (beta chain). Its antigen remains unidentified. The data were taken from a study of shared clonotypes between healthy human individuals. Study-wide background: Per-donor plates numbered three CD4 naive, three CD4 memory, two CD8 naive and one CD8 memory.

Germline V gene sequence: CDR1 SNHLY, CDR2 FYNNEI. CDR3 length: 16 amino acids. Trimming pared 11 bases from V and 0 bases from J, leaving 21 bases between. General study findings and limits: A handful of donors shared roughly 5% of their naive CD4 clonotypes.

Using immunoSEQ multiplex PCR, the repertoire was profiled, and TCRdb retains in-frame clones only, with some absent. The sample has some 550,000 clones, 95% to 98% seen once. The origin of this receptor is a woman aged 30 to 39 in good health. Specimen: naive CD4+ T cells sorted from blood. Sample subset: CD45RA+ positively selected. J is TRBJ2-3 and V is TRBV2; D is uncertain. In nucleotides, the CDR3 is TGTGCCGGCTTGCGTATCTCGGCGGCTAGCACAGATACGCAGTATTTT. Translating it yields CAGLRISAASTDTQYF.